This entry describes one T cell receptor beta chain. Other nucleotide sequences in the sample specify the same CDR3. The record originates from a study of blood T cell repertoires in COVID-19. Across the study: The United States, Italy and Spain were the sources of the acute and convalescent COVID-19 samples. T cells, B-cell-depleted T cells, or PBMCs supplied cDNA or gDNA.

The Seattle patients, enrolled during active infection, were followed longitudinally. This CDR3 region has 14 residues. The V segment lost 5 bases and the J segment 2 bases; nucleotides outside the gene matches: 0. CDR1 is LNHDA, CDR2 SQIVND, per germline (reference sequence). Sequencing used immunoSEQ multiplex PCR; TCRdb keeps in-frame clones, though not all of them. The sample consists of roughly 200,000 clones, about 76% of them appearing once. The receptor was isolated from a woman aged 40 to 49 with COVID-19, enrolled during active disease. The V call is TRBV19, the J call TRBJ1-5; 10 positions match TRBD1. Specimen: peripheral blood. The CDR3 region is CASSGQGGNQPQHF. CDR3 nucleotides: TGTGCCAGTAGTGGACAGGGGGGCAATCAGCCCCAGCATTTT.